A single sample gave rise to the 27 T cell receptor beta chains below, sequenced in a study of regulatory T cells in long-lasting Graves disease. Libraries of TCR beta came from iRepertoire HTBI primers plus Arm-PCR of CDR3 regions. TCRdb re-derived calls from the multiplex PCR reads in MiXCR, one entry per CDR3 protein. The sample holds roughly 380,000 distinct CDR3 sequences, 16% seen once. Specified time point: newly diagnosed GD, antithyroid drugs for less than 3 months. PBMC-extracted RNA yielded the TCR library. This same sample was also part of a study on T cells in Graves' hyperthyroidism and ophthalmopathy.

Sequences were derived from peripheral blood mononuclear cells (PBMCs), sampled at new diagnosis, from a patient treated with antithyroid drugs. The receptors were sampled from a man aged 35-49 years with Graves disease.

The sample holds a few counts of this clonotype. The final CDR3 position lacks the conserved phenylalanine or tryptophan, pointing to a likely read error. V usage is TRBV7-8 and J usage is TRBJ1-1; possibly TRBD1 for D (5 bases). CDR1 and CDR2 from the germline V gene are SGHVS and FQNEAQ. With 0 bases removed from V and 5 bases from J, the gap between germline ends came to 13 bases. This CDR3 has 15 residues. CDR3 loop: CASSLAARVGTEAFS. The DNA of the CDR3 is TGTGCCAGCAGCTTAGCGGCCAGGGTAGGAACTGAAGCTTTCTCT.

This clonotype was seen many times. The gene calls are TRBV10-1 and TRBJ2-7, with 7 bases that match TRBD1. V trimming: 0 bases; J trimming: 5 bases; junction bases outside the gene matches: 7. The CDR3 is 15 residues long. CDR1 WNHNN and CDR2 SYGVQD come from the germline V gene (reference sequence). The CDR3: CASSESPDRFHEQYF. CDR3 coding DNA: TGCGCCAGCAGTGAGTCGCCGGACAGGTTTCACGAGCAGTACTTC.

This clonotype came up a few times. V gene TRBV5-1 combines with J gene TRBJ2-6, with TRBD1 matching over 7 bases. V lost 3 bases and J lost 0; bases outside the gene matches: 6. This CDR3 is built from 17 residues. Per germline, CDR1 SGHRS and CDR2 YFSETQ. CDR3 DNA: TGCGCCAGCAGCTGGGTCGCAGGGGGCTCTGGGGCCAACGTCCTGACTTTC. It codes for CASSWVAGGSGANVLTF.

V is TRBV3-1 and J is TRBJ2-7; maybe TRBD1 (6 bases). Trimming shortened V by 1 base and J by 1 base, and 14 bases separated the two germline ends. The CDR3 has 16 amino acids. Germline V lookup: CDR1 LGHDT, CDR2 YNNKEL (reference sequence). CDR3 protein: CASSQGTAQNSYEQYF. The CDR3 DNA sequence: TGTGCCAGCAGCCAAGGGACAGCACAAAATTCCTACGAGCAGTACTTC.

This clonotype was picked up many times. The CDR3 nucleotides read TGCGCCAGCAGCTTGGCCCGGGGCTACGAGCAGTACTTC. It codes for CASSLARGYEQYF. The J gene is TRBJ2-7, the V gene TRBV5-1; D is possibly TRBD2 (5 bases). Germline CDR1 reads SGHRS; CDR2 reads YFSETQ. This CDR3 is built from 13 residues. V shed 0 bases and J shed 3 bases, with 7 bases lying between them.

Many counts were recorded for this clonotype. V gene TRBV20-1 combines with J gene TRBJ1-1, with TRBD1 matching 8 bases. The CDR3 sequence is 12 residues long. Germline V gene sequence: CDR1 DFQATT, CDR2 SNEGSKA (reference sequence). Trimming at V came to 5 bases and at J to 5 bases, leaving 4 bases not matched to a gene. Written as DNA, the CDR3 is TGCAGTGCTGATAACAGGGGGACTGAAGCTTTCTTT. It specifies CSADNRGTEAFF.

The chain combines TRBV14 with TRBJ2-5; 7 bases map to TRBD2. This CDR3 is 13 amino acids long. CDR1 is SGHDN, CDR2 FVKESK, per germline. V dropped 3 bases and J dropped 5; count of bases not matched to a gene: 3. CDR3 protein: CASSHQRGETQYF. For the CDR3, the DNA is TGTGCCAGCAGCCACCAGCGGGGCGAGACCCAGTACTTC. The entire variable domain, with the rest obtained from reference TRBV14 and TRBJ2-5, is as follows: EAGVTQFPSHSVIEKGQTVTLRCDPISGHDNLYWYRRVMGKEIKFLLHFVKESKQDESGMPNNRFLAERTGGTYSTLKVQPAELEDSGVYFCASSHQRGETQYFGPGTRLLVL.

This clonotype has a count of ten or more. The chain uses TRBV28 and TRBJ1-5; the D gene is possibly TRBD1 (5 bases). This CDR3 is built from 16 residues. CDR1 and CDR2 from the germline V gene are MDHEN and SYDVKM. With 5 bases removed from V and 4 bases from J, the gap between germline ends came to 18 bases. The CDR3 sequence: CASSPLATGLNQPQHF. CDR3 bases: TGTGCCAGCAGTCCCCTGGCAACAGGACTAAATCAGCCCCAGCATTTT.

This clonotype was counted ten times or more. The V call is TRBV3-1, the J call TRBJ2-3, with a weak D call TRBD2 (5 bases). Germline V lookup: CDR1 LGHDT, CDR2 YNNKEL (reference sequence). CDR3 length equals 12 residues. V shed 4 bases and J shed 6 bases, with 8 bases lying between them. CDR3 protein: CASSLQRDTQYF. CDR3 coding DNA: TGTGCCAGCAGCCTACAGCGGGATACGCAGTATTTT.

The rearrangement uses TRBV10-1 and TRBJ2-2, with 9 positions matching TRBD1. J was trimmed by 7 bases and V by 6 bases; bases with no gene match: 9. CDR3 length equals 15 residues. Germline V gene data show CDR1 as WNHNN and CDR2 as SYGVQD (reference sequence). The CDR3 spells CASRRGQGTNGELFF. The CDR3 region has the DNA TGCGCCAGCAGACGGGGACAGGGTACTAACGGGGAGCTGTTTTTT.

This chain links TRBV5-1 with TRBJ2-5; D call uncertain. This CDR3 comprises 14 residues. Looked up from germline, CDR1 is SGHRS and CDR2 is YFSETQ. V was cut by 4 bases and J by 5 bases, with 15 bases left in between. This chain's CDR3 is CASSGPGSWETQYF. In DNA, the CDR3 is TGCGCCAGCAGCGGGCCCGGGTCGTGGGAGACCCAGTACTTC.

The rearrangement uses TRBV28 and TRBJ2-7, with D hard to call. The CDR3 extends over 13 amino acids. Germline V CDR1 and CDR2: MDHEN, SYDVKM. Deletions cut 6 bases from V and 4 bases from J, with 13 bases between. This CDR3 is CASRNLAPYEQYF. DNA of the CDR3: TGTGCCAGCAGGAATCTCGCTCCTTACGAGCAGTACTTC.

In its sample, this clonotype was seen many times. The genes are TRBV2 and TRBJ1-4, with D unclear. Deletions cut 4 bases from V and 4 bases from J, with 10 bases between. Germline CDR1 and CDR2: SNHLY and FYNNEI. CDR3 length equals 14 residues. DNA for the CDR3: TGTGCCAGCAGTGTAATAAGGAGTAATGAAAAACTGTTTTTT. Its translation is CASSVIRSNEKLFF. The full variable domain, its missing parts supplied by reference TRBV2 and TRBJ1-4, is EPEVTQTPSHQVTQMGQEVILRCVPISNHLYFYWYRQILGQKVEFLVSFYNNEISEKSEIFDDQFSVERPDGSNFTLKIRSTKLEDSAMYFCASSVIRSNEKLFFGSGTQLSVL.

This clonotype was picked up many times. The rearrangement joins TRBV10-3 to TRBJ2-7, with 8 bases that match TRBD2. V gave up 8 bases and J gave up 3 bases; unmatched junction bases: 6. Germline loops: CDR1 ENHRY, CDR2 SYGVKD. The CDR3 runs 13 residues. The CDR3 nucleotides read TGTGCCATCGGTAACGGGGGGGTCTACGAGCAGTACTTC. As protein: CAIGNGGVYEQYF.

Remarks on this clonotype: Germline and junction disagree at one end, which may indicate a read error. The rearrangement uses TRBV7-2 and TRBJ2-1, with D tentatively TRBD1 or TRBD2 (5 bases each). The CDR3 has 13 amino acids. CDR1 is SGHTA, CDR2 FQGNSA, per germline. The CDR3 loop is CASSFSVGRGELF. CDR3 sequence (DNA): TGTGCCAGCAGCTTCTCCGTTGGTAGAGGGGAGCTCTTC.

The rearrangement links TRBV19 to TRBJ2-2; no reliable D call. Germline CDR1 reads LNHDA; CDR2 reads SQIVND (reference sequence). CDR3 size: 19 residues. V dropped 4 bases and J dropped 3 bases, with 24 bases sitting between them. The DNA of the CDR3 is TGTGCCAGTAGTACCCGGACGCCGGCTTGGTATTCTGACACCGGGGAGCTGTTTTTT. Translating gives CASSTRTPAWYSDTGELFF. The complete variable domain, with remaining parts taken from reference TRBV19 and TRBJ2-2, reads DGGITQSPKYLFRKEGQNVTLSCEQNLNHDAMYWYRQDPGQGLRLIYYSQIVNDFQKGDIAEGYSVSREKKESFPLTVTSAQKNPTAFYLCASSTRTPAWYSDTGELFFGEGSRLTVL.

This clonotype came up a few times. The chain combines TRBV12-3 or TRBV12-4 with TRBJ2-3; D is ambiguous. Matching the DNA end better, TRBJ2-7 makes the J call doubtful. There are 12 residues in the CDR3. DNA for the CDR3: TGTGCCAGCAGTTTAATCGGCAATGAGCAGTACTTC. It codes for CASSLIGNEQYF.

This clonotype has a count of ten or more. The rearrangement uses TRBV28 and TRBJ1-1; tentative D call: TRBD1 (6 bases). Trimming pared 0 bases from V and 4 bases from J, leaving 18 bases between. The CDR3 is 17 residues long. Germline V lookup: CDR1 MDHEN, CDR2 SYDVKM. CDR3 amino acids: CASSLWPGQGGGTEAFF. DNA of the CDR3: TGTGCCAGCAGTTTATGGCCCGGGCAGGGAGGGGGCACTGAAGCTTTCTTT.

The sample holds a few counts of this clonotype. This rearrangement joins TRBV14 to TRBJ2-7; the match to TRBD2 covers 9 bases. There are 14 residues in the CDR3. Germline values: CDR1 SGHDN, CDR2 FVKESK. V dropped 3 bases and J dropped 3; count of bases not matched to a gene: 3. The CDR3 here is CASSQGLASYEQYF. In DNA, the CDR3 is TGTGCCAGCAGCCAGGGACTAGCAAGCTACGAGCAGTACTTC.

In its sample, this clonotype was seen many times. This chain links TRBV12-3 or TRBV12-4 with TRBJ2-1; D gene unclear. Deletions cut 4 bases from V and 7 bases from J, with 14 bases between. The CDR3 runs 14 residues. The CDR3 coding sequence is TGTGCCAGCAGTTCCCCCTTCGGACCAAATGAGCAGTTCTTC. This sequence encodes CASSSPFGPNEQFF.

This rearrangement joins TRBV19 to TRBJ1-2; tentative D call: TRBD1 (5 bases). V lost 7 bases to trimming and J lost 4 bases, with 22 bases between them. The CDR3 has 16 amino acids. Germline V gives CDR1 LNHDA, CDR2 SQIVND (reference sequence). As DNA, the CDR3 is TGTGCCAGTAAGCAGCGAACGGGGGAGAGCAGCTATGGCTACACCTTC. Amino acids: CASKQRTGESSYGYTF.

This clonotype was observed a few times. Relative to the germline gene, one junction end is altered; a read error may explain this. The V and J genes are TRBV5-1 and TRBJ2-1, with 11 nucleotides matching TRBD1. Per the germline V gene, CDR1 is SGHRS and CDR2 is YFSETQ. The length of the CDR3 is 15 residues. CDR3 sequence reads: CASSLRDRGDNERFF. The CDR3 DNA sequence: TGCGCCAGCAGCCTCCGGGACAGGGGGGACAATGAGCGGTTCTTC.

V gene TRBV28 combines with J gene TRBJ2-3, with D maybe TRBD1 (7 bases). This CDR3 is built from 17 residues. Germline loops: CDR1 MDHEN, CDR2 SYDVKM. V lost 6 bases and J 4 bases, leaving 23 bases between the germline ends. In DNA form, the CDR3 reads TGTGCCAGCAGCTACTTAGGGGGGACAGTTTATGCAGATACGCAGTATTTT. It translates to CASSYLGGTVYADTQYF.

This clonotype was picked up many times. The chain couples TRBV9 to TRBJ2-5; 8 bases are shared with TRBD1. Unmatched junction bases numbered 9, after V lost 3 bases and J lost 5 bases. CDR3 length: 15 residues. The germline V gene has CDR1 SGDLS and CDR2 YYNGEE. The CDR3: CASSEDRDVTETQYF. CDR3 nucleotides: TGTGCCAGCAGCGAGGACAGGGACGTTACCGAGACCCAGTACTTC.

V is TRBV10-1 and J is TRBJ1-5; no firm D call. Germline CDR1 reads WNHNN; CDR2 reads SYGVQD (reference sequence). CDR3 length: 13 residues. Trimming pared 6 bases from V and 5 bases from J, leaving 11 bases between. The CDR3 DNA sequence: TGCGCCAGCAGCCGGGGTCCCGATCAGCCCCAGCATTTT. Amino acid sequence: CASSRGPDQPQHF.

The chain links TRBV7-9 to TRBJ2-5; maybe TRBD2 (6 bases). The ends were cut back, 5 bases at V and 5 bases at J, with 18 bases in the middle. Germline CDR1 SEHNR, CDR2 FQNEAQ (reference sequence). The CDR3 covers 15 residues. The CDR3 protein is CASSPRGTFWETQYF. The CDR3 DNA sequence: TGTGCCAGCAGCCCACGGGGGACGTTTTGGGAGACCCAGTACTTC.

This clonotype was counted ten times or more. The chain employs TRBV28 and TRBJ2-2, with no clear D. CDR1 and CDR2 from the germline V gene are MDHEN and SYDVKM. The CDR3 is 12 amino acids. The V end was cut by 6 bases, the J end by 6 bases, with 8 bases between. The CDR3 protein is CASRQLSGELFF. The CDR3 coding sequence is TGTGCCAGCAGACAGCTCTCCGGGGAGCTGTTTTTT.